The clone carrying this T cell receptor beta chain was observed a handful of times. Its specificity is unknown. Study-wide points: In terms of TCR gene usage, tumor memory CD4+ T cells clustered together with blood and lymph node memory CD4+ cells, as well as with lymph node naive CD4+ cells.

Full-length variable regions came from constant-region reverse primers plus semi-nested Nested Universal Primer A PCR. A single record per CDR3 protein comes from TCRdb applying MiXCR to the 5' RACE reads. This table holds tens of thousands of distinct CDR3 sequences, more than 25% found once. This receptor was obtained from a female donor with breast cancer. The specimen was naive CD4+ T cells sorted from blood. Subset specified: naive CD4+ T cells, CD4+CD45RA+CD25-.

CDR3 sequence (DNA): TGTGCCAGCAGTCCCGACGGCTCTAGAGGCTACGAGCAGTACTTC. It is translated as CASSPDGSRGYEQYF. The rearrangement joins TRBV7-9 to TRBJ2-7; no definite D call. CDR1 SEHNR and CDR2 FQNEAQ come from the germline V gene (reference sequence). Trimming shortened V by 6 bases and J by 3 bases, and 18 bases separated the two germline ends. The CDR3 has 15 residues.